The 21 T cell receptor beta chains presented below share a single source sample, sequenced in a study of Graves' ophthalmopathy and Graves' hyperthyroidism. The sequenced template was RNA, covering the TCR beta CDR3 region. The authors performed first-round RT-PCR with HTBI primers and then a second-round multiplex PCR. TCRdb re-called the multiplex PCR reads with MiXCR, one entry per CDR3 protein. The sample lists about 740,000 distinct CDR3 sequences, around 40% occurring once. The specimen was peripheral blood. The receptors derive from an adult man with Graves' ophthalmopathy.

V usage is TRBV29-1 and J usage is TRBJ1-4; D perhaps matches TRBD1 (6 bases). The CDR3 extends over 14 amino acids. Germline V lookup: CDR1 SQVTM, CDR2 ANQGSEA. Trimming cost V 8 bases and J 7 bases, with 20 bases left between them. The CDR3 loop reads CSLASTGAGEKLFF. DNA of the CDR3: TGCAGCTTGGCCTCGACGGGGGCGGGTGAAAAACTGTTTTTT.

A few counts support this clonotype. This sequence joins TRBV2 and TRBJ2-7, with D tentatively TRBD2 (5 bases). V gave up 5 bases and J gave up 0 bases, with 14 bases separating them. The CDR3 runs to 15 residues. The V gene's germline CDR1 is SNHLY and CDR2 FYNNEI. The DNA for the CDR3 is TGTGCCAGCAGTTTCAGCTGGAGGAGCTCCTACGAGCAGTACTTC. Its protein product is CASSFSWRSSYEQYF. Looking up the rest from reference TRBV2 and TRBJ2-7 gives the full variable domain: EPEVTQTPSHQVTQMGQEVILRCVPISNHLYFYWYRQILGQKVEFLVSFYNNEISEKSEIFDDQFSVERPDGSNFTLKIRSTKLEDSAMYFCASSFSWRSSYEQYFGPGTRLTVT.

The gene calls are TRBV15 and TRBJ1-6; 9 nucleotides match TRBD1. The CDR3 sequence is 15 residues long. Per germline, CDR1 LNHNV and CDR2 YYDKDF (reference sequence). Trimming removed 2 bases from V and 10 bases from J; junction bases left unmatched: 6. The CDR3 region has the DNA TGTGCCACCAGCAGAATCACAGGGGGCCGATCACCCCTCCACTTT. Amino acids: CATSRITGGRSPLHF.

This clonotype was observed at least ten times. The chain links TRBV7-2 to TRBJ2-7; D remains unclear. The V end lost 0 bases, the J end lost 5 bases, and 8 bases lay between the germline ends. The CDR3 runs 13 residues. CDR1 is SGHTA and CDR2 is FQGNSA in the germline V gene. CDR3 sequence (DNA): TGTGCCAGCAGCTTAGCTCGGGCCCACGAGCAGTACTTC. Its protein is CASSLARAHEQYF. Full variable domain (remainder filled in from reference TRBV7-2 and TRBJ2-7): GAGVSQSPSNKVTEKGKDVELRCDPISGHTALYWYRQSLGQGLEFLIYFQGNSAPDKSGLPSDRFSAERTGGSVSTLTIQRTQQEDSAVYLCASSLARAHEQYFGPGTRLTVT.

Comments on this clonotype: Compared with germline, one end of the junction differs, possibly owing to a read error. The V gene is TRBV15, the J gene TRBJ1-5, with D perhaps TRBD1 (6 bases). CDR1 is LNHNV, CDR2 YYDKDF, per germline (reference sequence). The CDR3 extends over 14 amino acids. In DNA form, the CDR3 reads TGTGCCAGCAGCCTGGGGACAACCAATCAGCCCCAGCATTTT. This sequence encodes CASSLGTTNQPQHF.

This clonotype came up a few times. J is TRBJ2-2 and V is TRBV6-6; D perhaps matches TRBD1 (6 bases). Trimming removed 5 bases at V and 1 base at J, with 11 bases between. The CDR3 is 15 residues long. Germline-derived CDR1 and CDR2 are MNHNY and SVGAGI (reference sequence). CDR3 loop: CASSRTAMNTGELFF. For the CDR3, the DNA is TGTGCCAGCAGTCGGACAGCCATGAACACCGGGGAGCTGTTTTTT.

This clonotype turned up a few times. This chain links TRBV29-1 with TRBJ1-3; 9 bases match TRBD1. V gave up 4 bases and J gave up 0 bases; unmatched junction bases: 4. Germline V gene data show CDR1 as SQVTM and CDR2 as ANQGSEA. The CDR3 totals 15 residues. In nucleotides, the CDR3 is TGCAGCGTTGGCGGACAGGGGCTCTCTGGAAACACCATATATTTT. This codes for CSVGGQGLSGNTIYF.

The rearrangement joins TRBV29-1 to TRBJ2-7; TRBD1 aligns across 10 bases. V trimming: 8 bases; J trimming: 4 bases; junction bases outside the gene matches: 17. The CDR3 runs to 16 residues. The germline CDR1 and CDR2 sequences are SQVTM and ANQGSEA. The CDR3 bases are TGCAGCCTCGCCACCTACGGGACAGGGGACGCGTACGAGCAGTACTTC. Protein product: CSLATYGTGDAYEQYF.

The gene calls are TRBV19 and TRBJ1-2; no firm D call. Germline loops: CDR1 LNHDA, CDR2 SQIVND (reference sequence). Trimming left V 3 bases short and J 2 bases short, with 7 bases between. The CDR3 sequence is 13 residues long. The CDR3 nucleotides are TGTGCCAGTAGTATCCTGGGCAACTATGGCTACACCTTC. Translating gives CASSILGNYGYTF.

In this sample, this clonotype turned up a few times. V and J are TRBV7-9 and TRBJ2-2, with D unresolved. Germline lookup yields CDR1 SEHNR and CDR2 FQNEAQ (reference sequence). The germline V and J ends were trimmed by 3 bases and 1 base, with 9 bases remaining between them. The CDR3 runs to 15 residues. The CDR3 nucleotides are TGTGCCAGCAGCTTCTTCCTGCAGAACACCGGGGAGCTGTTTTTT. Translating it yields CASSFFLQNTGELFF.

Note on this clonotype: A much larger clone lies a single base off, so this may be a read error. V usage is TRBV7-2 and J usage is TRBJ1-2, with a tentative D call TRBD1 (6 bases). Germline CDR1 is SGHTA and CDR2 is FQGNSA. The CDR3 has 16 amino acids. For the CDR3, the DNA is TGTGTCAGCAGCTTAAATCCTCAAGGGGGTGCCTATGGCTACACCTTC. Residues: CVSSLNPQGGAYGYTF.

This clonotype occurred many times. The rearrangement joins TRBV7-2 to TRBJ2-7; a weak D match, TRBD1 (6 bases). This CDR3 region has 15 residues. Trimming took 1 base from V and 3 from J, leaving 13 bases between them. Germline CDR1 and CDR2: SGHTA and FQGNSA. CDR3 residues: CASSLDAGQIYEQYF. CDR3 coding DNA: TGTGCCAGCAGCTTAGACGCCGGACAGATCTACGAGCAGTACTTC.

The sample holds one count of this clonotype. The junction shows a germline mismatch at one end, possibly a read error. The gene calls are TRBV10-3 and TRBJ1-2; no reliable D call. The germline gives CDR1 ENHRY, CDR2 SYGVKD. This CDR3 is 11 amino acids long. The CDR3 spells CASSQANGYTF. The CDR3 DNA reads TGTGCCAGCAGTCAAGCGAACGGCTACACCTTC.

This clonotype was recorded many times. The rearrangement links TRBV7-9 to TRBJ2-2; no reliable D call. The CDR3 length is 10 residues. The V gene's germline CDR1 is SEHNR and CDR2 FQNEAQ (reference sequence). The ends were cut back, 5 bases at V and 6 bases at J, with 1 base in the middle. This chain's CDR3 is CASSPGELFF. The CDR3 nucleotides are TGTGCCAGCAGCCCCGGGGAGCTGTTTTTT.

V and J are TRBV16 and TRBJ1-1; D unresolved. The V end lost 5 bases, the J end lost 4 bases, and 17 bases lay between the germline ends. This CDR3 region has 15 residues. Germline-derived CDR1 and CDR2 are KGHSY and FQNENV. CDR3 region: CASSVEAGRSTEAFF. CDR3 in DNA: TGTGCCAGCAGCGTTGAGGCGGGTCGGAGCACTGAAGCTTTCTTT.

This clonotype was detected only a few times. The rearrangement uses TRBV9 and TRBJ1-3, with D unresolved. The ends were cut back, 5 bases at V and 2 bases at J, with 14 bases in the middle. This CDR3 is 15 amino acids long. Germline loops: CDR1 SGDLS, CDR2 YYNGEE. This CDR3 reads CASSLAIITGNTIYF. CDR3 nucleotide sequence: TGTGCCAGCAGTTTGGCAATAATAACTGGAAACACCATATATTTT.

This clonotype was picked up many times. The germline gene is not matched at one end of the junction; a read error may be the cause. The rearrangement joins TRBV10-3 to TRBJ2-6; maybe TRBD1 (5 bases). This CDR3 has 15 residues. Germline CDR1 reads ENHRY; CDR2 reads SYGVKD. The CDR3 DNA follows: TGTGCCAGCAGTCGAAGGGGATCCGGGGCCAACGTCCTGACTTTC. Translating gives CASSRRGSGANVLTF.

Ten or more counts support this clonotype. The chain carries TRBV10-3 and TRBJ1-2, with 9 bases fitting TRBD1. Trimming took 4 bases from V and 6 from J; bases not matched to a gene: 3. CDR1 is ENHRY, CDR2 SYGVKD, per germline. The CDR3 length is 13 residues. The CDR3 DNA follows: TGTGCCATCAGTGGACAGGGGGTGCATGGCTACACCTTC. It codes for CAISGQGVHGYTF.

This clonotype was seen many times. The chain uses TRBV29-1 and TRBJ2-5; D remains ambiguous. The V and J ends lost 5 bases and 3 bases respectively, with 7 bases between them. Germline CDR1 and CDR2: SQVTM and ANQGSEA. The CDR3 runs 11 residues. Here the CDR3 reads CSVWSKETQYF. The CDR3 DNA reads as TGCAGCGTTTGGTCGAAAGAGACCCAGTACTTC.

The chain has TRBV9 and TRBJ2-5; a weak D match, TRBD1 (6 bases). The CDR3 length is 14 residues. Germline V gene sequence: CDR1 SGDLS, CDR2 YYNGEE. The germline V and J ends were trimmed by 4 bases and 4 bases, with 14 bases remaining between them. Here the CDR3 reads CASSPTDRPETQYF. DNA for the CDR3: TGTGCCAGCAGCCCCACCGACAGGCCAGAGACCCAGTACTTC.

This clonotype was seen at least ten times. The V gene is TRBV7-9, the J gene TRBJ1-2, with TRBD1 identical over 7 bases. Germline V lookup: CDR1 SEHNR, CDR2 FQNEAQ (reference sequence). V was clipped by 1 base and J by 2 bases; unmatched bases: 7. The CDR3 covers 16 residues. This CDR3 reads CASSLVRTGPNYGYTF. As DNA, the CDR3 is TGTGCCAGCAGCTTAGTAAGGACAGGACCCAACTATGGCTACACCTTC. The full variable domain, rest sourced from reference TRBV7-9 and TRBJ1-2, is DTGVSQNPRHKITKRGQNVTFRCDPISEHNRLYWYRQTLGQGPEFLTYFQNEAQLEKSRLLSDRFSAERPKGSFSTLEIQRTEQGDSAMYLCASSLVRTGPNYGYTFGSGTRLTVV.